This is a list of T cell receptor beta chains from one sample in a study of cytomegalovirus exposure and HLA in healthy donors. Only in-frame clones appear in the TCRdb table, and some are missing; sequencing was by immunoSEQ multiplex PCR. The table for this sample gives around 130,000 clones. Sample: PBMCs. These receptors were obtained from a middle-aged woman in good health and CMV-seronegative. Both conserved end residues are part of each CDR3. A D gene is named only where the DNA matches it firmly.

j_call v_call cdr3_length d_call cdr3_nt cdr3_aa
TRBJ2-1 TRBV25-1 15 TRBD1 TGTGCCAGCAGTAACCCGGGACAGGTCTACAATGAGCAGTTCTTC CASSNPGQVYNEQFF
TRBJ2-6 TRBV5-1 15 NA TGCGCCAGCAGCTTTGGGGGGTTTGGGGCCAACGTCCTGACTTTC CASSFGGFGANVLTF
TRBJ2-7 TRBV15 15 NA TGTGCCACCAGCAGAGGATATGGACAGCCTGTCGAGCAGTACTTC CATSRGYGQPVEQYF
TRBJ1-1 TRBV4-2 11 NA TGTGCCAGCAGGGGAGGGGTTCAGGCTTTCTTT CASRGGVQAFF
TRBJ2-5 TRBV7-3 15 TRBD2 TGTGCCAGCAGCTCCCAGGGTAGCGGGGGAGAGACCCAGTACTTC CASSSQGSGGETQYF
TRBJ1-1 TRBV18 13 NA TGTGCCAGCTCACCCCGGGGAGGCCCTGAAGCTTTCTTT CASSPRGGPEAFF
TRBJ2-1 TRBV11-3 14 TRBD1 TGTGCCAGCAGCCAAGACAGGGACTACAATGAGCAGTTCTTC CASSQDRDYNEQFF
TRBJ1-3 TRBV28 14 NA TGTGCCAGCAGTCCGGGGGGCTCTGGAAACACCATATATTTT CASSPGGSGNTIYF
TRBJ2-3 TRBV6-5 15 TRBD1 TGTGCCAGCAGCCCCCGGGACAGCCCCCCAGATACGCAGTATTTT CASSPRDSPPDTQYF
TRBJ1-5 TRBV9 16 TRBD1 TGTGCCAGCAGCATGTCGACAGGGGACGGCAATCAGCCCCAGCATTTT CASSMSTGDGNQPQHF
TRBJ1-5 TRBV5-8 16 NA TGTGCCAGCAGCCCCCGGTCGAGTATTGGCAATCAGCCCCAGCATTTT CASSPRSSIGNQPQHF
TRBJ2-7 TRBV18 16 TRBD2 TGTGCCAGCTCACCACGGGCGGGGACTAGCTCCTACGAGCAGTACTTC CASSPRAGTSSYEQYF
TRBJ1-2 TRBV2 15 TRBD1 TGTGCCAGCAGCGGAGGACAGGGGAGGAACTATGGCTACACCTTC CASSGGQGRNYGYTF
TRBJ2-1 TRBV19 14 NA TGTGCCAGTAGCTATCCCCGCAACTTTCGGGAGCAGTTCTTC CASSYPRNFREQFF
TRBJ2-7 TRBV9 16 TRBD2 TGTGCCAGCAGCGTAGGGAGCAAGCGGGGTGCGTACGAGCAGTACTTC CASSVGSKRGAYEQYF
TRBJ1-2 TRBV28 16 TRBD1 TGTGCCAGCAGTTTAATGTTTGGGACAGCAGCATATGGCTACACCTTC CASSLMFGTAAYGYTF
TRBJ2-5 TRBV19 15 TRBD2 TGTGCCAGTAGTGGGTTAGAAGCGGGGGGAGAGACCCAGTACTTC CASSGLEAGGETQYF
TRBJ1-1 TRBV7-6 14 TRBD1 TGTGCCAGCAGTAGCGGACAGGCTAACACTGAAGCTTTCTTT CASSSGQANTEAFF